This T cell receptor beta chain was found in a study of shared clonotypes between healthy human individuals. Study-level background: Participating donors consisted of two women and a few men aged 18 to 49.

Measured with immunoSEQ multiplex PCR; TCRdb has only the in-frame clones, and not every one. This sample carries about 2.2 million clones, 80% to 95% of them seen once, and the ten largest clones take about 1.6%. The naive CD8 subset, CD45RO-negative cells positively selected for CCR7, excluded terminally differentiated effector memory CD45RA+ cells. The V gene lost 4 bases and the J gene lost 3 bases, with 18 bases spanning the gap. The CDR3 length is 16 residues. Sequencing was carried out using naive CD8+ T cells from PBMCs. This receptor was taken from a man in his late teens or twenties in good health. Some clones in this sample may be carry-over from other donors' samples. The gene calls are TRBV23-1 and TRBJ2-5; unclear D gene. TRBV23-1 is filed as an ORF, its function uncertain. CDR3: CASSRNSPRGKETQYF. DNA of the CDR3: TGCGCCAGCAGTCGCAACTCCCCTCGAGGAAAAGAGACCCAGTACTTC.